What follows are 31 T cell receptor beta chains derived from one specimen sequenced in a study of post-analysis software for immune sequencing data. Study outcomes and limitations: Roughly five TRBV segments appeared more often in patients than in controls, and TRBV5-6, TRBV5-1 and TRBV20-1 were among these.

The TCR beta cDNA libraries carried unique molecular identifiers. From the PCR reads, TCRdb called clonotypes with MiXCR, one entry per CDR3 protein. Of about 500,000 distinct CDR3 sequences in the sample, around 40% are singletons; the top ten hold around 10%. These receptors' targets are unknown. The specimen sequenced was blood. The origin of the receptors is a girl under 18 with multiple sclerosis.

This clonotype has only a few counts. The CDR3 reads CASSSAGTGYDEQYF. CDR3 DNA: TGTGCCAGCAGCTCTGCCGGGACAGGGTACGACGAGCAGTACTTC. This rearrangement joins TRBV5-8 to TRBJ2-7; 9 bases align to TRBD1. The ends lost 3 bases at V and 5 bases at J; junction bases unmatched: 9. CDR1 SGHTS and CDR2 YDEGEE come from the germline V gene. The CDR3 length is 15 residues.

Turning to this clonotype: The junction departs from germline at one end; a sequencing error may be responsible. The V and J genes are TRBV20-1 and TRBJ2-1, with 8 positions matching TRBD2. Germline CDR1 is DFQATT and CDR2 is SNEGSKA (reference sequence). The CDR3 loop spans 16 amino acids. The DNA of the CDR3 is TGCAGTGCTATTGAGAGGGCGGGAGGAGGATACAGTGAGCAGTTCTTC. Protein product: CSAIERAGGGYSEQFF.

This chain joins TRBV5-1 and TRBJ1-1, with a tentative D call TRBD1 (5 bases). V was pared by 4 bases and J by 6 bases, with 19 bases between. Germline CDR1 is SGHRS and CDR2 is YFSETQ. The CDR3 sequence is 15 residues long. CDR3 sequence (DNA): TGCGCCAGCAGCCCAGAAATTGGGACGGAAGCTGAAGCTTTCTTT. Translating gives CASSPEIGTEAEAFF.

This clonotype was counted a few times. The J gene is TRBJ2-1, the V gene TRBV7-8; the D gene is possibly TRBD2 (5 bases). V gave up 4 bases and J gave up 7 bases, with 14 bases separating them. Germline V gene data show CDR1 as SGHVS and CDR2 as FQNEAQ. The CDR3 runs to 14 residues. The CDR3 DNA sequence: TGTGCCAGCAGCTACCGAAGCGGCAGTAATGAGCAGTTCTTC. It encodes CASSYRSGSNEQFF.

The chain uses TRBV28 and TRBJ2-7; the D gene could be TRBD1 or TRBD2 (7 bases each). V lost 6 bases and J lost 6, with 21 bases in between. Germline CDR1 and CDR2: MDHEN and SYDVKM. This CDR3 region has 15 residues. The CDR3 reads CASSPRGAGAFEQYF. CDR3 coding DNA: TGTGCCAGCAGCCCCAGGGGGGCGGGGGCGTTCGAGCAGTACTTC.

The chain joins TRBV21-1 to TRBJ2-1; TRBD1, the table's D call, lacks a check against the DNA. TRBV21-1 is a known pseudogene. This CDR3 contains 15 residues. CDR3 nucleotides: TGTGCCAGCAGCAAATGTGGGACACGCTACAATGAGCAGTTCTTC. Translation: CASSKCGTRYNEQFF.

This clonotype has only a few counts. This chain links TRBV30 with TRBJ2-7; 9 bases map to TRBD2. V trimming: 0 bases; J trimming: 5 bases; junction bases outside the gene matches: 5. The CDR3 has 14 amino acids. Germline V gives CDR1 GTSNPN, CDR2 SVGIG (reference sequence). The CDR3 DNA sequence: TGTGCCTGGAGTGTACGGCGGGAGGGTAACGAGCAGTACTTC. As protein: CAWSVRREGNEQYF.

This chain joins TRBV11-2 and TRBJ2-3; TRBD2 matches 13 bases. The V gene end was trimmed by 1 base and the J gene end by 1 base; junction bases not matched to a gene: 2. CDR1 and CDR2 from the germline V gene are SGHAT and FQNNGV. This CDR3 region has 17 residues. The CDR3 sequence: CASSLVGTSGGTDTQYF. The CDR3 DNA sequence: TGTGCCAGCAGCTTAGTGGGGACTAGCGGGGGCACAGATACGCAGTATTTT.

For the CDR3, the DNA is TGTGCCAGCAGCGCCACCGGGACAGGGTTCGGAAATGAGCAGTACTTC. This encodes CASSATGTGFGNEQYF. This chain links TRBV11-2 with TRBJ2-7, with 9 positions matching TRBD1. The trim removed 5 bases at V and 7 bases at J, leaving 15 bases unmatched. This CDR3 has 16 amino acids. Germline CDR1 and CDR2: SGHAT and FQNNGV.

This chain uses TRBV6-6 with TRBJ1-1; D is undetermined. V dropped 5 bases and J dropped 3 bases, with 13 bases sitting between them. CDR3 length: 14 residues. CDR1 and CDR2 (germline): MNHNY, SVGAGI (reference sequence). The CDR3 DNA is TGTGCCAGCAGTAGAGTTGTGGGTTACACTGAAGCTTTCTTT. It encodes CASSRVVGYTEAFF.

The chain employs TRBV28 and TRBJ2-5; 10 bases are a match to TRBD1. The CDR3 covers 15 residues. Germline assignment: CDR1 MDHEN and CDR2 SYDVKM. Trimming took 5 bases from V and 7 from J; bases not matched to a gene: 10. CDR3 bases: TGTGCCAGCAGTCCGGGACAGGGGAGTCGAGGGACCCAGTACTTC. It encodes CASSPGQGSRGTQYF.

This clonotype occurred many times. The rearrangement uses TRBV20-1 and TRBJ2-7; no clear D gene. Between the trimmed V and J ends, which lost 4 bases and 2 bases, there was a span of 9 bases. The germline V gene has CDR1 DFQATT and CDR2 SNEGSKA (reference sequence). The CDR3 length is 12 residues. Here the CDR3 DNA reads TGCAGTGCTAAAGGCGGTACCTACGAGCAGTACTTC. Amino acids: CSAKGGTYEQYF.

This chain uses TRBV12-3 or TRBV12-4 with TRBJ2-1; D is perhaps TRBD2 (5 bases). The V gene lost 5 bases and the J gene lost 0 bases, with 17 bases spanning the gap. The CDR3 length is 17 residues. The CDR3 bases are TGTGCCAGCAGTCCCAATGAGAGGGTGAGCTCCTACAATGAGCAGTTCTTC. It yields the protein CASSPNERVSSYNEQFF.

This sequence joins TRBV24-1 and TRBJ2-6; no clear D. This CDR3 has 15 amino acids. Trimming shortened V by 2 bases and J by 1 base, and 5 bases separated the two germline ends. Germline V gene sequence: CDR1 KGHDR, CDR2 SFDVKD. CDR3 sequence (DNA): TGTGCCACCAGTGATTCAGGTTCTGGGGCCAACGTCCTGACTTTC. Amino acids: CATSDSGSGANVLTF.

This clonotype was seen only a few times. V and J are TRBV5-1 and TRBJ2-7; D could derive from TRBD1 or TRBD2 (5 bases each). The V end was cut by 2 bases, the J end by 4 bases, with 16 bases between. This CDR3 spans 15 amino acids. Looked up from germline, CDR1 is SGHRS and CDR2 is YFSETQ. The CDR3 DNA is TGCGCCAGCAGCTTCAACGTGGGGGTAAATTACGAGCAGTACTTC. This sequence encodes CASSFNVGVNYEQYF.

This clonotype has only a few counts. A read error is possible here, since a much larger clone lies one base away. The chain couples TRBV7-2 to TRBJ2-3; D might be TRBD2 (6 bases). CDR1 and CDR2 (germline): SGHTA, FQGNSA. The CDR3 totals 15 residues. With 2 bases removed from V and 4 bases from J, the gap between germline ends came to 13 bases. As DNA, the CDR3 is TGTGCCAGCAGCTTAACACCGGGGAGGTCAGATACGCAGTATTTT. Translation: CASSLTPGRSDTQYF.

This clonotype occurred once. The CDR3 region has the DNA TGTGCCAGCTTAGGCAGGGGCGCTGGGGCCAACGTCCTGACTTTC. Protein product: CASLGRGAGANVLTF. The chain combines TRBV18 with TRBJ2-6; D possibly corresponds to TRBD1 (6 bases). The V and J ends lost 7 bases and 2 bases respectively, with 12 bases between them. Germline lookup yields CDR1 KGHSH and CDR2 LQKENI. The CDR3 runs to 15 residues.

The chain recombines TRBV11-2 with TRBJ2-7; D remains ambiguous. V lost 6 bases and J lost 5, with 8 bases in between. Per the germline V gene, CDR1 is SGHAT and CDR2 is FQNNGV. The CDR3 is 11 residues long. The CDR3 is CASSSPHEQYF. The CDR3 DNA is TGTGCCAGCAGTTCACCCCACGAGCAGTACTTC.

In regard to this clonotype: One end of the junction is discordant with germline, which a read error may explain. V usage is TRBV20-1 and J usage is TRBJ2-1; 7 nucleotides match TRBD2. Germline V gene sequence: CDR1 DFQATT, CDR2 SNEGSKA (reference sequence). The CDR3 covers 24 residues. DNA for the CDR3: TGCAGTGCTGGAGAAACGCGGAGACAGCCCCTCCGGGAGGCCTCCCCTCGGTCCTACAATGAGCAGTTCTTC. This gives the protein CSAGETRRQPLREASPRSYNEQFF.

The chain combines TRBV7-6 with TRBJ2-3, with D unclear. Germline loops: CDR1 SGHVS, CDR2 FNYEAQ. V was shortened by 5 bases and J by 3 bases, with 6 bases between the two germline ends. The CDR3 consists of 12 residues. The CDR3 is CASSPWTDTQYF. CDR3 nucleotides: TGTGCCAGCAGCCCGTGGACAGATACGCAGTATTTT. The variable domain in full, with the rest retrieved from reference TRBV7-6 and TRBJ2-3, is GAGVSQSPRYKVTKRGQDVALRCDPISGHVSLYWYRQALGQGPEFLTYFNYEAQQDKSGLPNDRFSAERPEGSISTLTIQRTEQRDSAMYRCASSPWTDTQYFGPGTRLTVL.

This clonotype was detected a few times. This chain joins TRBV4-2 and TRBJ1-1; unclear D gene. The CDR3 has 14 residues. Germline V lookup: CDR1 LGHNA, CDR2 YNFKEQ. The V and J ends lost 4 bases and 1 base respectively, with 10 bases between them. CDR3 nucleotide sequence: TGTGCCAGCAGCCCTTGGACGGAGAACACTGAAGCTTTCTTT. This encodes CASSPWTENTEAFF.

This clonotype has only a few counts. The genes are TRBV28 and TRBJ2-3; a weak D match, TRBD2 (6 bases). Germline values: CDR1 MDHEN, CDR2 SYDVKM. This CDR3 comprises 15 residues. Trimming pared 6 bases from V and 8 bases from J, leaving 21 bases between. The CDR3 DNA follows: TGTGCCAGCAGCTTCCGGGACTCCGGAGGTCGTACGCAGTATTTT. Its translation: CASSFRDSGGRTQYF.

The rearrangement links TRBV7-9 to TRBJ1-1; D unresolved. V was clipped by 5 bases and J by 6 bases, with 16 bases between them. CDR3 length: 14 amino acids. CDR1 is SEHNR and CDR2 is FQNEAQ in the germline V gene (reference sequence). The CDR3 loop reads CASSGRAKGAEAFF. The CDR3 nucleotides are TGTGCCAGCAGCGGCCGGGCAAAGGGCGCTGAAGCTTTCTTT.

This clonotype was counted between two and nine times. A read error may produce the germline difference seen at one junction end. This chain links TRBV5-1 with TRBJ2-1; 13 bases agree with TRBD2. CDR1 is SGHRS, CDR2 YFSETQ, per germline. The CDR3 is made up of 15 amino acids. The CDR3 DNA reads TGTGCCAGCAGTTTACTAGCGGGAGGGCCCGATGAGCAGTTCTTC. Translating it yields CASSLLAGGPDEQFF.

V is TRBV7-2 and J is TRBJ2-4; D is unclear. Germline V gene data show CDR1 as SGHTA and CDR2 as FQGNSA. The ends were cut back, 2 bases at V and 0 bases at J, with 14 bases in the middle. This CDR3 has 17 residues. Here the CDR3 DNA reads TGTGCCAGCAGCTTAATTGGCGCACTCCTAGCCAAAAACATTCAGTACTTC. Translating it yields CASSLIGALLAKNIQYF.

The rearrangement uses TRBV6-4 and TRBJ2-1; D gene ambiguous. The CDR3 is 16 amino acids. Trimming stripped 0 bases from V and 4 bases from J, with 13 bases between. Germline CDR1 and CDR2: MRHNA and SNTAGT. DNA for the CDR3: TGTGCCAGCAGTGACTCGTTCGCCCTCAATTACAATGAGCAGTTCTTC. Translation: CASSDSFALNYNEQFF.

V usage is TRBV12-3 or TRBV12-4 and J usage is TRBJ2-3; D assignment may be TRBD1 or TRBD2 (6 bases each). There are 12 residues in the CDR3. Trimming removed 7 bases from V and 10 bases from J, with 15 bases in between. CDR3 bases: TGTGCCAGCAACTGGGGGGCCGGTGCGCAGTATTTT. Translated, it gives CASNWGAGAQYF.

This clonotype was detected a few times. The gene calls are TRBV18 and TRBJ2-3; the D gene is possibly TRBD2 (6 bases). V gave up 0 bases and J gave up 0 bases, with 7 bases separating them. The CDR3 length is 15 residues. CDR1 is KGHSH, CDR2 LQKENI, per germline. CDR3 residues: CASSPPGTSTDTQYF. CDR3 coding DNA: TGTGCCAGCTCACCACCTGGGACTAGCACAGATACGCAGTATTTT.

Comment on this clonotype: One junction end disagrees with the germline gene, perhaps due to a read error. The chain recombines TRBV20-1 with TRBJ1-2, with D unclear. The CDR3 has 11 amino acids. The germline gives CDR1 DFQATT, CDR2 SNEGSKA (reference sequence). CDR3 sequence: CNARDESGYTF. Here the CDR3 DNA reads TGCAATGCTAGAGATGAGAGTGGCTACACCTTC.

This clonotype turned up a few times. This chain uses TRBV28 with TRBJ2-7; possibly TRBD2 for D (6 bases). The CDR3 has 12 amino acids. V was pared by 4 bases and J by 7 bases, with 11 bases between. The germline V gene has CDR1 MDHEN and CDR2 SYDVKM. CDR3 loop: CASSYRREEQYF. As DNA, the CDR3 is TGTGCCAGCAGTTACCGGCGGGAAGAGCAGTACTTC.

The V gene is TRBV4-1, the J gene TRBJ2-1; 7 nucleotides align to TRBD1. V lost 4 bases and J lost 6; bases outside the gene matches: 12. Germline assignment: CDR1 MGHRA and CDR2 YSYEKL. This CDR3 region has 16 residues. For the CDR3, the DNA is TGCGCCAGCAGCCGAACGTACAGGGGTCGGGCCAATGAGCAGTTCTTC. Its protein is CASSRTYRGRANEQFF.